This T cell receptor (beta chain) was found in a study of cytomegalovirus exposure and HLA in healthy donors. Overall study results and limits: Among immune exposure information, only CMV serostatus was available.

For this clone: Its specificity is unknown.

The V and J ends lost 7 bases and 5 bases, in that order; junction bases with no gene match: 5. Germline-derived CDR1 and CDR2 are KGHSH and LQKENI. The CDR3 totals 12 residues. Amplification used 60 Vbeta primers and 13 Jbeta primers. Some clones are missing from TCRdb's copy, which holds only in-frame ones; the method was immunoSEQ multiplex PCR. There are 85,000 to 120,000 clones in the sample; roughly two thirds occur only once, and less than 3.5% lies in the top ten. This clonotype was obtained from a female donor in good health and CMV-seronegative. The V and J genes are TRBV18 and TRBJ2-7; 7 bases fit TRBD2. Sequencing was carried out using PBMCs. CDR3 amino acids: CASFARGDEQYF. CDR3 nucleotide sequence: TGTGCCAGCTTCGCCCGGGGGGACGAGCAGTACTTC. Full variable domain (missing parts from reference TRBV18 and TRBJ2-7): NAGVMQNPRHLVRRRGQEARLRCSPMKGHSHVYWYRQLPEEGLKFMVYLQKENIIDESGMPKERFSAEFPKEGPSILRIQQVVRGDSAAYFCASFARGDEQYFGPGTRLTVT.